This record covers a single T cell receptor beta chain. These data belong to a study of blood T cell repertoires in COVID-19. Overall study: From T cells, B-cell-depleted T cells, or PBMCs came the material, which was cDNA or gDNA.

V was clipped by 6 bases and J by 7 bases; unmatched bases: 10. In germline, CDR1 is SNHLY, CDR2 FYNNEI. The CDR3 runs to 14 residues. This table comes from immunoSEQ multiplex PCR, and its TCRdb copy is limited to in-frame clones, with some not included. The data show under 250,000 clones, roughly 82% seen once. The source of this sequence is a woman aged 70-85 years with acute or convalescent COVID-19. Sequenced sample: peripheral blood. The chain couples TRBV2 to TRBJ2-7; 9 nucleotides line up with TRBD1. The CDR3 DNA reads as TGTGCCAGCAGGTTACAGGGGGCATCGAAGGAGCAGTACTTC. Residues: CASRLQGASKEQYF. Supplemented by reference TRBV2 and TRBJ2-7, the full variable domain reads EPEVTQTPSHQVTQMGQEVILRCVPISNHLYFYWYRQILGQKVEFLVSFYNNEISEKSEIFDDQFSVERPDGSNFTLKIRSTKLEDSAMYFCASRLQGASKEQYFGPGTRLTVT.